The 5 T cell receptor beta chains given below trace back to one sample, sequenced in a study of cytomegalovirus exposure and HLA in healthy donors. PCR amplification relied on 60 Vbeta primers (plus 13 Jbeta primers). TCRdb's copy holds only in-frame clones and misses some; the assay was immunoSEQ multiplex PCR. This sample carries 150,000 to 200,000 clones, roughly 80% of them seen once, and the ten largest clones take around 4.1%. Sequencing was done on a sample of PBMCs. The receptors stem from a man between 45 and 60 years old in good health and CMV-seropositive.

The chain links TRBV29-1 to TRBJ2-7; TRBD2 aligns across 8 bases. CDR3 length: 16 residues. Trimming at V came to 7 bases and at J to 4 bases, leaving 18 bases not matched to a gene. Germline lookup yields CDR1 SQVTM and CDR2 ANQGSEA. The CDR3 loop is CSGSWRLETGGYEQYF. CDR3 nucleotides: TGCAGCGGGTCATGGAGACTCGAAACGGGAGGGTACGAGCAGTACTTC.

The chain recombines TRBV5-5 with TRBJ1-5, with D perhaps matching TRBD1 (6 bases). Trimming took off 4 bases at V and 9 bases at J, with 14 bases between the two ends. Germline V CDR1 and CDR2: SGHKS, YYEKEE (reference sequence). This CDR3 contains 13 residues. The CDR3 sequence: CASSATGYGPQHF. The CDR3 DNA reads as TGTGCCAGCAGCGCCACAGGGTACGGGCCCCAGCATTTT.

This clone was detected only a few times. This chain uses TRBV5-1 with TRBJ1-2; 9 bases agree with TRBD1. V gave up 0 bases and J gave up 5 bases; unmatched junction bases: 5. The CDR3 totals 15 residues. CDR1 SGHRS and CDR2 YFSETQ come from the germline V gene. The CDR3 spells CASSLARQGGYGYTF. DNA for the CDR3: TGCGCCAGCAGCTTGGCTCGACAGGGGGGATATGGCTACACCTTC.

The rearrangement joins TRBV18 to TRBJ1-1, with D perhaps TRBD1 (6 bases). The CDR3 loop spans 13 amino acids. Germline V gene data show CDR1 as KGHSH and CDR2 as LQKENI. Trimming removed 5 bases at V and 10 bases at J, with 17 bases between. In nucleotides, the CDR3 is TGTGCCAGCTCAGGAGTGGGGGCGGAAGTAGCTTTCTTT. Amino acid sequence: CASSGVGAEVAFF.

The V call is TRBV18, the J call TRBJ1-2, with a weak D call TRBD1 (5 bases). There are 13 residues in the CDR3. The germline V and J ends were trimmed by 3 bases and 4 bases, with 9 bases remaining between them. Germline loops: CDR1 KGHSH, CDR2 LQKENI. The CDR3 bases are TGTGCCAGCTCACCTCAGGGTGTCTATGGCTACACCTTC. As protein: CASSPQGVYGYTF.